Following are 21 T cell receptor beta chains from one sample sequenced in a study of cytomegalovirus exposure and HLA in healthy donors. PCR used 60 Vbeta primers and 13 Jbeta primers. Measured with immunoSEQ multiplex PCR; TCRdb has only the in-frame clones, and not every one. The sample carries 75,000 to 100,000 clones, approximately 80% recorded once. Sequenced: PBMCs. Source of these receptors: a man aged 35-49 years in good health and CMV-seronegative.

This clone came up many times. Distinct nucleotide sequences in the sample also encode this CDR3. The V and J genes are TRBV6-6 and TRBJ2-3, with D unresolved. CDR3 length: 11 residues. Trimming left V 5 bases short and J 2 bases short, with 2 bases between. Germline V lookup: CDR1 MNHNY, CDR2 SVGAGI (reference sequence). CDR3 sequence reads: CASSHTDTQYF. The CDR3 nucleotides are TGTGCCAGCAGTCACACAGATACGCAGTATTTT.

This clone was seen a handful of times. The CDR3 protein is CASMVSGNTEAFF. The DNA for the CDR3 is TGTGCCAGCATGGTGAGCGGGAACACTGAAGCTTTCTTT. This chain joins TRBV2 and TRBJ1-1; D not certain. From germline, CDR1 is SNHLY and CDR2 FYNNEI. This CDR3 is 13 amino acids long. The ends were cut back, 7 bases at V and 1 base at J, with 10 bases in the middle. The variable domain in full, completed from reference TRBV2 and TRBJ1-1, reads EPEVTQTPSHQVTQMGQEVILRCVPISNHLYFYWYRQILGQKVEFLVSFYNNEISEKSEIFDDQFSVERPDGSNFTLKIRSTKLEDSAMYFCASMVSGNTEAFFGQGTRLTVV.

The chain is built from TRBV12-5 and TRBJ2-3; 9 nucleotides align to TRBD1. The CDR3 sequence is 12 residues long. Germline CDR1 is LGHNT and CDR2 is FRNRAP. Trimming removed 1 base from V and 14 bases from J; junction bases left unmatched: 4. Written as DNA, the CDR3 is TGTGCTAGTGGTTTGGACAGGGGGCAGTCGTATTTT. Translated, it gives CASGLDRGQSYF.

Details on this clone: A junction end diverges from the germline sequence, so it may reflect a read error. This chain joins TRBV9 and TRBJ2-7; 11 bases agree with TRBD2. CDR1 and CDR2 from the germline V gene are SGDLS and YYNGEE. The CDR3 consists of 14 residues. The CDR3 is CAGSVAGGPYEQYF. DNA for the CDR3: TGTGCCGGCAGCGTAGCGGGAGGGCCATACGAGCAGTACTTC.

The rearrangement uses TRBV5-1 and TRBJ2-2; 8 bases are a match to TRBD1. The V and J ends lost 1 base and 4 bases, in that order; junction bases with no gene match: 15. This CDR3 comprises 19 residues. Germline loops: CDR1 SGHRS, CDR2 YFSETQ. DNA for the CDR3: TGCGCCAGCAGCTTGTCCGGGACAGGCTCCCTCGGTGGCACCGGGGAGCTGTTTTTT. The encoded protein is CASSLSGTGSLGGTGELFF.

This rearrangement joins TRBV18 to TRBJ1-1; 8 nucleotides align to TRBD1. Germline V CDR1 and CDR2: KGHSH, LQKENI. V was pared by 6 bases and J by 1 base, with 10 bases of the junction left unmatched. The CDR3 extends over 16 amino acids. CDR3 protein: CASSLKSGTGNTEAFF. CDR3 DNA: TGTGCCAGCTCCCTTAAGTCCGGGACAGGGAACACTGAAGCTTTCTTT.

The V call is TRBV5-1, the J call TRBJ1-1, with TRBD1 matching 8 bases. The CDR3 runs to 15 residues. The germline CDR1 and CDR2 sequences are SGHRS and YFSETQ. V dropped 4 bases and J dropped 2; count of bases not matched to a gene: 7. CDR3 coding DNA: TGCGCCAGCAGCGTCTGGACAGGGAAAAACACTGAAGCTTTCTTT. It is translated as CASSVWTGKNTEAFF.

DNA for the CDR3: TGTGCCAGCAGCCAGGCCAGCTATGGCTACACCTTC. As protein: CASSQASYGYTF. J is TRBJ1-2 and V is TRBV14; D is unresolved. Per germline, CDR1 SGHDN and CDR2 FVKESK. Trimming took off 3 bases at V and 4 bases at J, with 6 bases between the two ends. The CDR3 spans 12 residues.

The chain employs TRBV29-1 and TRBJ1-2; TRBD1 is a possible D gene (5 bases). Trimming took off 5 bases at V and 4 bases at J, with 8 bases between the two ends. The length of the CDR3 is 11 residues. The germline V gene encodes CDR1 SQVTM and CDR2 ANQGSEA. CDR3 loop: CSVPDSYGYTF. CDR3 nucleotide sequence: TGCAGCGTTCCTGACAGCTATGGCTACACCTTC. Based on the CDR3 plus reference TRBV29-1 and TRBJ1-2, the full variable domain is SAVISQKPSRDICQRGTSLTIQCQVDSQVTMMFWYRQQPGQSLTLIATANQGSEATYESGFVIDKFPISRPNLTFSTLTVSNMSPEDSSIYLCSVPDSYGYTFGSGTRLTVV.

This chain uses TRBV30 with TRBJ2-5, with 7 bases aligning to TRBD1. The germline gives CDR1 GTSNPN, CDR2 SVGIG (reference sequence). The CDR3 has 13 amino acids. With 7 bases clipped from V and 8 bases from J, the junction kept 13 bases outside the gene matches. The chain's CDR3 is CASTGDSFSTQYF. CDR3 DNA sequence: TGTGCCTCCACCGGGGACAGCTTTTCTACCCAGTACTTC.

V usage is TRBV7-9 and J usage is TRBJ1-6, with TRBD1 identical over 8 bases. The V segment lost 5 bases and the J segment 2 bases; nucleotides outside the gene matches: 14. Looked up from germline, CDR1 is SEHNR and CDR2 is FQNEAQ (reference sequence). The CDR3 runs to 19 residues. The CDR3 here is CASSRTGGGSGTYNSPLHF. CDR3 coding DNA: TGTGCCAGCAGCCGTACAGGGGGAGGGAGTGGGACCTATAATTCACCCCTCCACTTT.

CDR3 loop: CASSSRTGSNTEAFF. The CDR3 DNA sequence: TGTGCCAGCAGCTCGCGGACAGGGTCGAACACTGAAGCTTTCTTT. The chain is built from TRBV11-2 and TRBJ1-1, with TRBD1 identical over 8 bases. V gave up 4 bases and J gave up 1 base; unmatched junction bases: 5. CDR1 and CDR2 (germline): SGHAT, FQNNGV. The CDR3 has 15 residues.

This sequence joins TRBV2 and TRBJ1-2, with D possibly being TRBD1 (5 bases). The CDR3 runs 15 residues. V was clipped by 1 base and J by 5 bases, with 14 bases between them. Germline assignment: CDR1 SNHLY and CDR2 FYNNEI. The CDR3 region is CASSEVSQGGYGYTF. The CDR3 DNA reads as TGTGCCAGCAGTGAAGTTTCCCAGGGAGGGTATGGCTACACCTTC. Based on the CDR3 plus reference TRBV2 and TRBJ1-2, the full variable domain is EPEVTQTPSHQVTQMGQEVILRCVPISNHLYFYWYRQILGQKVEFLVSFYNNEISEKSEIFDDQFSVERPDGSNFTLKIRSTKLEDSAMYFCASSEVSQGGYGYTFGSGTRLTVV.

The V call is TRBV6-1, the J call TRBJ1-5, with D unresolved. This CDR3 comprises 13 residues. V lost 1 base and J lost 5, with 6 bases in between. Germline-derived CDR1 and CDR2 are MNHNS and SASEGT. The CDR3 loop reads CASSEGRYQPQHF. The CDR3 DNA is TGTGCCAGCAGTGAAGGTCGGTATCAGCCCCAGCATTTT.

CDR3 region: CASSLNRGQGVSYEQYF. In DNA, the CDR3 is TGTGCCAGCAGCCTCAACCGGGGACAGGGGGTCTCCTACGAGCAGTACTTC. The genes are TRBV5-6 and TRBJ2-7, with 11 nucleotides matching TRBD1. V shed 4 bases, J shed 0 bases, and the junction held 9 bases outside the gene matches. Per germline, CDR1 SGHDT and CDR2 YYEEEE. The CDR3 consists of 17 residues.

J is TRBJ2-3 and V is TRBV7-9, with 9 bases lining up with TRBD2. J was trimmed by 6 bases and V by 1 base; bases with no gene match: 11. The CDR3 sequence is 17 residues long. The V gene's germline CDR1 is SEHNR and CDR2 FQNEAQ (reference sequence). CDR3 DNA sequence: TGTGCCAGCAGCTTAGGTTCTGCGGGAGGGGGAGCGGATACGCAGTATTTT. Translation gives CASSLGSAGGGADTQYF.

The V gene is TRBV10-3, the J gene TRBJ2-5, with D unresolved. The J call may be in error: the DNA end matches TRBJ2-7 better. CDR3 size: 13 residues. CDR1 and CDR2 (germline): ENHRY, SYGVKD. The CDR3 protein is CAVASFYYYEQYF. CDR3 nucleotide sequence: TGTGCCGTCGCCAGTTTCTACTACTACGAGCAGTACTTC.

This chain uses TRBV30 with TRBJ2-2; 8 nucleotides align to TRBD2. CDR1 GTSNPN and CDR2 SVGIG come from the germline V gene (reference sequence). CDR3 length equals 15 residues. Germline trimming cut 1 base from V and 3 bases from J; bases unmatched to any gene: 4. Written as DNA, the CDR3 is TGTGCCTGGAGTGGCCTACTAGCGGACACCGGGGAGCTGTTTTTT. It yields the protein CAWSGLLADTGELFF.

This clone was seen a few times. The chain has TRBV12-5 and TRBJ1-5; 10 nucleotides agree with TRBD1. The junction had 4 bases not matched to a gene; V was cut back by 7 bases and J by 7 bases. Germline assignment: CDR1 LGHNT and CDR2 FRNRAP. The CDR3 covers 13 residues. CDR3 coding DNA: TGTGCTAGTGCTTGGGACAGGGGCCAGCCCCAGCATTTT. Its protein is CASAWDRGQPQHF.

The chain couples TRBV7-6 to TRBJ2-1, with TRBD1 matching 7 bases. From germline, CDR1 is SGHVS and CDR2 FNYEAQ. V shed 4 bases, J shed 7 bases, and the junction held 4 bases outside the gene matches. The CDR3 runs to 13 residues. CDR3 protein: CASSSRGRNEQFF. The CDR3 DNA follows: TGTGCCAGCAGCTCCAGGGGGAGAAATGAGCAGTTCTTC.

This rearrangement joins TRBV5-1 to TRBJ1-1; a weak D match, TRBD1 (5 bases). Germline V gene data show CDR1 as SGHRS and CDR2 as YFSETQ. V was shortened by 0 bases and J by 0 bases, with 15 bases between the two germline ends. The CDR3 runs 17 residues. The CDR3 region has the DNA TGCGCCAGCAGCTTGGCCAATCAGGGAACCATGAACACTGAAGCTTTCTTT. The encoded protein is CASSLANQGTMNTEAFF.